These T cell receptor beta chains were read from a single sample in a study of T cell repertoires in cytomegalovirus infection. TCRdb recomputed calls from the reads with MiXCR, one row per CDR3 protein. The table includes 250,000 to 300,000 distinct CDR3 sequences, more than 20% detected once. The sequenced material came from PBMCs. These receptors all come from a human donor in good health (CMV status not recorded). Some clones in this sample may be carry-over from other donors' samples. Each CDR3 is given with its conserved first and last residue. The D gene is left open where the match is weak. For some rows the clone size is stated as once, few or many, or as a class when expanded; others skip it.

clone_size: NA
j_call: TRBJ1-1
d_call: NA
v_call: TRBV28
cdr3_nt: TGTGCCACTCCGAACACTGAAGCTTTCTTT
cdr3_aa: CATPNTEAFF

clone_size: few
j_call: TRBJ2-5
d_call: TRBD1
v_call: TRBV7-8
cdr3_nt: TGTGCCAGCAGCAACGACAGGGTCGAGACCCAGTACTTC
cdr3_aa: CASSNDRVETQYF

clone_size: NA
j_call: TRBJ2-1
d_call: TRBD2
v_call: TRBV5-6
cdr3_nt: TGTGCCAGCAGCTTAACTAGCGGGAGGGGCTACAATGAGCAGTTCTTC
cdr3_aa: CASSLTSGRGYNEQFF

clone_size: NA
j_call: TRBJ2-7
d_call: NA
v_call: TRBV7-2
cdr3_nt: TGTGCCAGCAGCCGACAGGCCTACGAGCAGTACTTC
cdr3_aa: CASSRQAYEQYF

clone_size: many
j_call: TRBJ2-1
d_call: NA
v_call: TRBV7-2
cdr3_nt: TGTGCCAGCAGCTCGCGGAGCAGTTACAATGAGCAGTTCTTC
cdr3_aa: CASSSRSSYNEQFF

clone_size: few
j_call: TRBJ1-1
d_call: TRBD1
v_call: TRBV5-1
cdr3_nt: TGCGCCAGCAGCTCGGGACAGATGAACACTGAAGCTTTCTTT
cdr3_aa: CASSSGQMNTEAFF

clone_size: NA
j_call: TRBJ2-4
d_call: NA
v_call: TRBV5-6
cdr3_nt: TGTGCCAGCAGCTTAATCTCAGAACTAGCCAAAAACATTCAGTACTTC
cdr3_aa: CASSLISELAKNIQYF

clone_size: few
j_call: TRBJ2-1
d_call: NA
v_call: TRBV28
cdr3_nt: TGTGCCAGCAGTTATTTGTTGGGTGAGCAGTTCTTC
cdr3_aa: CASSYLLGEQFF

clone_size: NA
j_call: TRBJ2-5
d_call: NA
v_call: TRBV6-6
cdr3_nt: TGTGCCAGCAGTTGGTGGCGTACGGAGACCCAGTACTTC
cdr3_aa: CASSWWRTETQYF

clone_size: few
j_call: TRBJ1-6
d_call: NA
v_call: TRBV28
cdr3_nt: TGTGCCAGCAGTTTATTGTCCTCGGGGAATTCACCCCTCCACTTT
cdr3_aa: CASSLLSSGNSPLHF

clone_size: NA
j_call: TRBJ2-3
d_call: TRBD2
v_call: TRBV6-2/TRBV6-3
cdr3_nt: TGTGCCAGCAGTTACGACTCCCGGACTAGCGGGAGCGCAGATACGCAGTATTTT
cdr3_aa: CASSYDSRTSGSADTQYF

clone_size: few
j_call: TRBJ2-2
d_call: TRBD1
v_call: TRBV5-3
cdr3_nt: TGTGCCAGCAGCTGGCCGGGACAGATCACCGGGGAGCTGTTTTTT
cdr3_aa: CASSWPGQITGELFF

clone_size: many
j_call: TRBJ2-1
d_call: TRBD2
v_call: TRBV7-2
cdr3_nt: TGTGCCAGCAGCTGGTCAGCGGGAGGGCCAAATGAGCAGTTCTTC
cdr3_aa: CASSWSAGGPNEQFF

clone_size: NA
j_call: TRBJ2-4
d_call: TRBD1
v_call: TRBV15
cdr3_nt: TGTGCCACCAGCAGTTGGACAGGAACCAAAAACATTCAGTACTTC
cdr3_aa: CATSSWTGTKNIQYF

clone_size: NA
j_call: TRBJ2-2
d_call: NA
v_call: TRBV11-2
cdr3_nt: TGTGCCAGCAGACGGGCGGGTTGGGGAACCGGGGAGCTGTTTTTT
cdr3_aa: CASRRAGWGTGELFF

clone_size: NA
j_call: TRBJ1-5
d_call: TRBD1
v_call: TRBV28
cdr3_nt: TGTGCCAGCAGTTCACCGGGACAGGGGCATCAGCCCCAGCATTTT
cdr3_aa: CASSSPGQGHQPQHF

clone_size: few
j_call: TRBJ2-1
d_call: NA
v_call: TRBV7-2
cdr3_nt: TGTGCCAGCAGGTTGTCCGCGATCAATGAGCAGTTCTTC
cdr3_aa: CASRLSAINEQFF

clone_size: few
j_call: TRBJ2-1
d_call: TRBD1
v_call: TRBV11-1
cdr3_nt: TGTGCCAGCAGCTTGAGGATCTCCGGGACAGGGTTTGATGAGCAGTTCTTC
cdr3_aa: CASSLRISGTGFDEQFF

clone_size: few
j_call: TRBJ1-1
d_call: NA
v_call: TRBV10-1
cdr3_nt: TGCGCCAGCAGTGACCCTTTCACTGAAGCTTTCTTT
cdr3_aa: CASSDPFTEAFF

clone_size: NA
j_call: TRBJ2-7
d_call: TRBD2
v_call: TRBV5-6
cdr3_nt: TGTGCCAGCAGCTTTAGCGGGGGCGGCTACGAGCAGTACTTC
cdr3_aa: CASSFSGGGYEQYF

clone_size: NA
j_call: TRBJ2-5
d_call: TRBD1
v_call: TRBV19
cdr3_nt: TGTGCCAGTAGGGACAGGGGGACGGAGACCCAGTACTTC
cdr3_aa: CASRDRGTETQYF

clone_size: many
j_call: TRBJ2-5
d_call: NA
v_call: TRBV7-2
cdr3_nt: TGTGCCAGCAGCCAGGGGTGGGGGCGGCGCGAGACCCAGTACTTC
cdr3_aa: CASSQGWGRRETQYF

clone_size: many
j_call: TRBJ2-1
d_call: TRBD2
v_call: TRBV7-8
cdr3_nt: TGTGCCAGCAGCTTAGGGCCAGGGACTAACTACAATGAGCAGTTCTTC
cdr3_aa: CASSLGPGTNYNEQFF

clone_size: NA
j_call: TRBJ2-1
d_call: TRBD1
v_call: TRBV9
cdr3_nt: TGTGCCAGCAGCTCCGTGGACAGGGTGAATGAGCAGTTCTTC
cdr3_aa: CASSSVDRVNEQFF

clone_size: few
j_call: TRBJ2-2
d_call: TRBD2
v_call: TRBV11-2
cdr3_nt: TGTGCCAGCAGCTTAGCGTCTAGCGGGAGAACGGGAACCGGGGAGCTGTTTTTT
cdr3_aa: CASSLASSGRTGTGELFF

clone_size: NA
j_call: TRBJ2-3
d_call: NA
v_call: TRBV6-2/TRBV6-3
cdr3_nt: TGTGCCAGCAGTTCCACCGGGACCGGGGCAGATACGCAGTATTTT
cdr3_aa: CASSSTGTGADTQYF

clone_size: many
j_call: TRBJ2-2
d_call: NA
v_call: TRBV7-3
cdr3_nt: TGTGCCAGCAGCTTAGAAAGGTTGAAAGACGGGGAGCTGTTTTTT
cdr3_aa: CASSLERLKDGELFF

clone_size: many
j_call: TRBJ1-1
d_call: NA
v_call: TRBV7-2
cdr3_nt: TGTGCCAGCAGCACCCTAAGGGGGGACACTGAAGCTTTCTTT
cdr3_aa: CASSTLRGDTEAFF

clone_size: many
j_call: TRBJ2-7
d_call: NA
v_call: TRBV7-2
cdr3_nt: TGTGCCAGCAGCGACCTCACTTCCTACGAGCAGTACTTC
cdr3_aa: CASSDLTSYEQYF

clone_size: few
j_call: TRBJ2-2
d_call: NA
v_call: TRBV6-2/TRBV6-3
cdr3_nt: TGTGCCAGGGGCAGGGGCCCGTGGGACGGGGAGCTGTTTTTT
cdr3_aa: CARGRGPWDGELFF

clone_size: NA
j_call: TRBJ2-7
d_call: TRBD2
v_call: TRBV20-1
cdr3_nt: TGCAGTGCTGGGACTAGCGGGATCCACGAGCAGTACTTC
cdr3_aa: CSAGTSGIHEQYF

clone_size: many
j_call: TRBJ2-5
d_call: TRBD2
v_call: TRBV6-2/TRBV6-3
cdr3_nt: TGTGCCAGCAGGACTAGCGGGGGGCAAGAGACCCAGTACTTC
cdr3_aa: CASRTSGGQETQYF

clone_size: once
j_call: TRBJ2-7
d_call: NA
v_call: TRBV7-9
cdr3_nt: TGTGCCAGCAGCCCAACCGGGCCACACTACGAGCAGTACTTC
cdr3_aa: CASSPTGPHYEQYF

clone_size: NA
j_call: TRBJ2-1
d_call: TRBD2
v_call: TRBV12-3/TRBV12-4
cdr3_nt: TGTGCCAGCCTTCCGGGGGGGGGCTCCTACAATGAGCAGTTCTTC
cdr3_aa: CASLPGGGSYNEQFF

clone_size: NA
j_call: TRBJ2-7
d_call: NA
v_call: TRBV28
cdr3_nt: TGTGCCAGCAGTTTGGGACAATTCTACGAGGAGTACTTC
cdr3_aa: CASSLGQFYEEYF

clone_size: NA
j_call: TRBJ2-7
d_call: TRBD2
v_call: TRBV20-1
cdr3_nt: TGCAGTGCGCAGTCCACAGCGGGAGGTTTCTACGAGCAGTACTTC
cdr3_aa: CSAQSTAGGFYEQYF

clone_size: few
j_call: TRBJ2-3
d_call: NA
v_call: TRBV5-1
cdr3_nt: TGCGCCAGCAGCTTGGGAACAGAAAGGATGTCAGATACGCAGTATTTT
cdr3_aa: CASSLGTERMSDTQYF

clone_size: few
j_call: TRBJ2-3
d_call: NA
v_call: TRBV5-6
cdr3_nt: TGTGCCAGCAGCTTGGGTAAAGATACGCAGTATTTT
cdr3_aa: CASSLGKDTQYF

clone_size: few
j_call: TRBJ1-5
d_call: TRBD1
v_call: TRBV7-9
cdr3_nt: TGTGCCAGCAGCTTCGGGACAGCTTTTCAGCCCCAGCATTTT
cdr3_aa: CASSFGTAFQPQHF

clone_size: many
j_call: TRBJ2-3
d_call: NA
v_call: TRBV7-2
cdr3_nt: TGTGCCAGCAGCCTCGACGGAACAGATACGCAGTATTTT
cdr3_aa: CASSLDGTDTQYF

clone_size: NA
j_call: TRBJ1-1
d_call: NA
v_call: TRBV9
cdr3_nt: TGTGCCAGCAGCGTAGCTCCCAGGGGGAACACTGAAGCTTTCTTT
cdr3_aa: CASSVAPRGNTEAFF

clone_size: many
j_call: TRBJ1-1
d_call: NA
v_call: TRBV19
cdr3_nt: TGTGCCAGTACTCCCTGGTACGGGGCGAACACTGAAGCTTTCTTT
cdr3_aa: CASTPWYGANTEAFF

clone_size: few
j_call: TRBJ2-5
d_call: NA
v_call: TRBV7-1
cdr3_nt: TGTGCCAGCGGGGGTAGTTTTATTGAGACCCAGTACTTC
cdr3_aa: CASGGSFIETQYF

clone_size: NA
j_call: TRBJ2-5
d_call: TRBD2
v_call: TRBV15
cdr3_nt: TGTGCCACCAGCAGAGATGTAAGCGGGGTTGGTGAGACCCAGTACTTC
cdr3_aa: CATSRDVSGVGETQYF

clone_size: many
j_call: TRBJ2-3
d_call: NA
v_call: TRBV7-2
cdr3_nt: TGTGCCAGCAGCTTTCTGATCGATACGCAGTATTTT
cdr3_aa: CASSFLIDTQYF